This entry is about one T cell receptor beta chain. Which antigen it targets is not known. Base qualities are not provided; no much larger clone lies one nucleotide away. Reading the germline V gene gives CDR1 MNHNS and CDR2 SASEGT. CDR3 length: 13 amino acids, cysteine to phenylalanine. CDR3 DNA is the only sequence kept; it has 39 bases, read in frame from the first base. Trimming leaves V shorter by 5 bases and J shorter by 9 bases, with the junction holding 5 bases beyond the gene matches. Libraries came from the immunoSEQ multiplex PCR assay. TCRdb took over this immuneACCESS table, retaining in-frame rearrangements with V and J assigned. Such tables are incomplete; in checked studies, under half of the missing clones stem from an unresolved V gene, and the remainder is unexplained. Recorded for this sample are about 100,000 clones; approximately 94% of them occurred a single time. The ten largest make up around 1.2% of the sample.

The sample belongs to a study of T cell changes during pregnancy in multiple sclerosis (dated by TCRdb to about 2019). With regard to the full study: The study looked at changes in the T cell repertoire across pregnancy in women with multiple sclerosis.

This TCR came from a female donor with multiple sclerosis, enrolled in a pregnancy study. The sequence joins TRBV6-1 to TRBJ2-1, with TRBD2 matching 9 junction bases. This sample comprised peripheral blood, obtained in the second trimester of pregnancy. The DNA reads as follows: TGTGCCAGCAGTTTAGCGGGAGTCAGTGAGCAGTTCTTC. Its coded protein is CASSLAGVSEQFF.